Given below is one T cell receptor (beta chain) in context. This sample is drawn from a study of blood T cell repertoires in COVID-19. For the study at large: PBMCs, B-cell-depleted T cells, or T cells provided the cDNA or gDNA that made up the material.

Germline V gene data show CDR1 as SGDLS and CDR2 as YYNGEE. The length of the CDR3 is 14 residues. Trimming at V came to 4 bases and at J to 2 bases, leaving 4 bases not matched to a gene. Sequenced by immunoSEQ multiplex PCR; TCRdb stores in-frame clones only, minus some. The table shows about 220,000 clones, with 60% to 85% occurring only once. The specimen sequenced was peripheral blood. The J gene is TRBJ1-2, the V gene TRBV9, with TRBD1 matching 8 bases. This clonotype originated in an older woman with acute or convalescent COVID-19. This chain's CDR3 is CASSINRGNYGYTF. DNA of the CDR3: TGTGCCAGCAGCATTAACAGGGGGAACTATGGCTACACCTTC.